The source of this T cell receptor beta chain is a study of shared clonotypes between healthy human individuals. Notes on the study in general: An effect of sequencing depth on clonotype sharing among donors was expected. On the whole, naive subsets had larger estimated richness than memory subsets had.

This CDR3 region has 13 residues. V shed 5 bases and J shed 6 bases, with 14 bases lying between them. Germline CDR1 is LNHDA and CDR2 is SQIVND (reference sequence). A note on this clone: Its antigen remains unknown.

Generated by immunoSEQ multiplex PCR, the TCRdb table keeps only in-frame clones and is missing some. Of hundreds of thousands of clones in the sample, 74% were seen once. Each of the donors was a healthy adult who was HIV-negative and had not had a recent acute infection or vaccination. The receptor was isolated from a woman aged 25 to 39 in good health. The chain couples TRBV19 to TRBJ2-7; TRBD1 or TRBD2 may be the D gene (5 bases each). Material: memory CD4+ T cells sorted from blood. Noted subset: CD45RA-negative fraction. The CDR3 DNA follows: TGTGCCAGTAGTCTCCGGGGCTCCCTCGAGCAGTACTTC. Translating it yields CASSLRGSLEQYF.